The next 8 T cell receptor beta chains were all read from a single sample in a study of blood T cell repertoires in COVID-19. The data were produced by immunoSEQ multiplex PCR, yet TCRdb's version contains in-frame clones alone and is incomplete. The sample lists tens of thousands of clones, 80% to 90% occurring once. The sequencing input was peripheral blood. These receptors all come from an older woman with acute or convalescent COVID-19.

The DNA of the CDR3 is TGTGCCAGCATTGGGACTAGCGGGGACAATGAGCAGTTCTTC. This sequence encodes CASIGTSGDNEQFF. This chain joins TRBV6-5 and TRBJ2-1; 13 nucleotides agree with TRBD2. The CDR3 covers 14 residues. The V segment lost 7 bases and the J segment 5 bases; nucleotides outside the gene matches: 2. In germline, CDR1 is MNHEY, CDR2 SVGAGI.

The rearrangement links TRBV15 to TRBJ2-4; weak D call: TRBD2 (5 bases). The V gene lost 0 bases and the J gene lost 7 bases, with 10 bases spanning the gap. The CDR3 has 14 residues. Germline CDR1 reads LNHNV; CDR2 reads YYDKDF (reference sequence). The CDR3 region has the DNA TGTGCCACCAGCAGAGAAAGAGGGATGAACATTCAGTACTTC. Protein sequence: CATSRERGMNIQYF.

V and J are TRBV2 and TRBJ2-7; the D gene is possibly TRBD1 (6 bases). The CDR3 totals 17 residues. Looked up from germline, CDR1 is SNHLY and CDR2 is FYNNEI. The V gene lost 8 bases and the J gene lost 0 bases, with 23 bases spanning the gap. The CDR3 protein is CASRPLNRDWSSYEQYF. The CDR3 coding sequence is TGTGCCAGCCGCCCATTGAACAGGGATTGGAGCTCCTACGAGCAGTACTTC.

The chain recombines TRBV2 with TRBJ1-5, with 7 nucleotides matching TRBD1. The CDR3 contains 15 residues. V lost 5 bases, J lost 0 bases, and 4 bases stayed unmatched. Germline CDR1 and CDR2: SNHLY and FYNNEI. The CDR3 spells CASSLNRGSNQPQHF. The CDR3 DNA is TGTGCCAGCAGTTTAAACAGGGGTAGCAATCAGCCCCAGCATTTT.

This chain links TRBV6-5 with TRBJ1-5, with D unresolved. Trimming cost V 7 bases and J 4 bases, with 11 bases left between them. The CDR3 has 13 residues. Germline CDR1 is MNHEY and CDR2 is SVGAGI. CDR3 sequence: CASKVSRNQPQHF. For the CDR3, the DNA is TGTGCCAGCAAAGTATCCAGGAATCAGCCCCAGCATTTT.

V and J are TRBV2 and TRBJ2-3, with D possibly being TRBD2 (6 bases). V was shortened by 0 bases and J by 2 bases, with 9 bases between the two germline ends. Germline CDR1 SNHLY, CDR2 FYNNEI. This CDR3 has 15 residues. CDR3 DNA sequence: TGTGCCAGCAGTGAAGCGGCTAGCGCCACAGATACGCAGTATTTT. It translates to CASSEAASATDTQYF.

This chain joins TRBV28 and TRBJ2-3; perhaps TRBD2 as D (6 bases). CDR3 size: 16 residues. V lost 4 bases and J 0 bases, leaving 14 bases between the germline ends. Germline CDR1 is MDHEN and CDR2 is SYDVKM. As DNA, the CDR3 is TGTGCCAGCAGTTGGGGGACCGGGACTAGCACAGATACGCAGTATTTT. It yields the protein CASSWGTGTSTDTQYF.

In nucleotides, the CDR3 is TGTGCCAGCAGTTTCAGCGGGGGGGCGGGAGATACGCAGTATTTT. Its translation: CASSFSGGAGDTQYF. The chain links TRBV7-6 to TRBJ2-3, with 10 bases matching TRBD2. CDR1 SGHVS and CDR2 FNYEAQ come from the germline V gene. This CDR3 has 15 amino acids. J was trimmed by 5 bases and V by 6 bases; bases with no gene match: 8.